This T cell receptor beta chain came from a study of early T cells in non-severe SARS-CoV-2 infection. Individual cDNA molecules were tagged with unique molecular identifiers, the study reported. TCRdb called the 5' RACE reads again in MiXCR, with one record for every CDR3 protein. The sample consists of 20,000 to 25,000 distinct CDR3 sequences, less than 6.5% of them appearing once. Findings and limits, study-wide: Anti-spike CD8 specificities were favored by VDJdb matching, whose results missed private and CD4 specificities.

This clonotype appeared a single time. Its antigen is unknown. The CDR3 is 13 amino acids. Germline trimming cut 3 bases from V and 10 bases from J; bases unmatched to any gene: 6. J is TRBJ2-1 and V is TRBV12-3 or TRBV12-4, with 7 bases fitting TRBD2. The TCR was taken from an adult who was a healthcare worker with PCR-confirmed SARS-CoV-2 infection or an uninfected control (not recorded which). Sequences were obtained from whole blood. The CDR3 nucleotides read TGTGCCAGCAGTTTGACGGGAGGCCCAGAGCAGTTCTTC. Encoded protein: CASSLTGGPEQFF.